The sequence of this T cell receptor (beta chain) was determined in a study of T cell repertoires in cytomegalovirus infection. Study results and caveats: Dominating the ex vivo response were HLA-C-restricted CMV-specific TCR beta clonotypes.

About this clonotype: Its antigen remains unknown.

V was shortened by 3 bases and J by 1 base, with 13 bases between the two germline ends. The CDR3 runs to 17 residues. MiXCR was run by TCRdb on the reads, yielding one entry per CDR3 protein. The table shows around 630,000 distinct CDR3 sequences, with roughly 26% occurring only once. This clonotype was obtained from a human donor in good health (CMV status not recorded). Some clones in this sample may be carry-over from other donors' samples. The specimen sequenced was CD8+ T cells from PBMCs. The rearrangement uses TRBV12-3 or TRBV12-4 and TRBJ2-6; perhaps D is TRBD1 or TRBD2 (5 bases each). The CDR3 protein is CASSLIGRESGANVLTF. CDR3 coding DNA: TGTGCCAGCAGTTTGATCGGCAGGGAGTCTGGGGCCAACGTCCTGACTTTC.